This TCR beta chain was recorded in a study of T cells in Graves' hyperthyroidism and ophthalmopathy. The CDR3 sequence is 15 residues long. Germline values: CDR1 SGHAT, CDR2 FQNNGV. Trimming took off 3 bases at V and 4 bases at J, with 13 bases between the two ends. TCR beta CDR3 sequences were amplified from RNA transcripts. TCR CDR3 underwent first-round RT-PCR with the HTBI primer set. TCRdb itself ran the multiplex PCR reads through MiXCR, one entry per CDR3 protein. The sample has a few hundred thousand distinct CDR3 sequences, approximately 15% seen once. Many counts were recorded for this clonotype. Newly diagnosed patients aged 18 to 65 had hyperthyroidism of under 2 months' duration.

The chain recombines TRBV11-2 with TRBJ2-1; D is possibly TRBD2 (7 bases). Sample: blood. This receptor was obtained from a woman aged 40 to 50 with Graves' hyperthyroidism that later progressed to Graves' ophthalmopathy. CDR3: CASSFREGTYNEQFF. CDR3 DNA sequence: TGTGCCAGCAGCTTTAGGGAGGGGACATACAATGAGCAGTTCTTC. Using reference TRBV11-2 and TRBJ2-1 for the parts outside the CDR3, the full variable domain is EAGVAQSPRYKIIEKRQSVAFWCNPISGHATLYWYQQILGQGPKLLIQFQNNGVVDDSQLPKDRFSAERLKGVDSTLKIQPAKLEDSAVYLCASSFREGTYNEQFFGPGTRLTVL.